The 17 T cell receptor beta chains presented below share a single source sample, sequenced in a study of response to subunit inactivated influenza vaccine. TCRdb processed the RT-PCR reads anew with MiXCR; each CDR3 protein has one entry. The sample lists about 800,000 distinct CDR3 sequences; 21% were seen once. The sequenced sample was PBMCs from blood, obtained roughly 5 days after vaccination. The receptor source for this set is a man aged 50-60 years who received an inactivated influenza vaccine.

This chain uses TRBV5-1 with TRBJ2-2; 10 bases are shared with TRBD1. The CDR3 sequence is 15 residues long. Germline CDR1 SGHRS, CDR2 YFSETQ. V was clipped by 5 bases and J by 4 bases; unmatched bases: 5. The CDR3 DNA reads TGCGCCAGCAGTAACCGGACAGGGGGCACCGGGGAGCTGTTTTTT. Translated, it gives CASSNRTGGTGELFF.

The chain is built from TRBV20-1 and TRBJ2-2; 7 bases agree with TRBD1. Trimming at V came to 0 bases and at J to 1 base, leaving 8 bases not matched to a gene. The CDR3 sequence is 17 residues long. The germline V gene encodes CDR1 DFQATT and CDR2 SNEGSKA (reference sequence). The CDR3 bases are TGCAGTGCTAGAGAAAATAACAGGGGACGGAACACCGGGGAGCTGTTTTTT. Translating gives CSARENNRGRNTGELFF.

The gene calls are TRBV11-1 and TRBJ2-2, with 8 bases aligning to TRBD2. V trimming: 2 bases; J trimming: 7 bases; junction bases outside the gene matches: 9. From germline, CDR1 is SGHAT and CDR2 FQDESV (reference sequence). CDR3 size: 16 residues. The CDR3 reads CASSLPTSRGGGELFF. The CDR3, as DNA: TGTGCCAGCAGCTTACCTACCTCCCGGGGGGGCGGGGAGCTGTTTTTT.

This clonotype showed up many times. The gene calls are TRBV27 and TRBJ2-1; D possibly corresponds to TRBD2 (5 bases). Germline V lookup: CDR1 MNHEY, CDR2 SMNVEV (reference sequence). Trimming removed 4 bases at V and 12 bases at J, with 19 bases between. CDR3 length equals 14 residues. In nucleotides, the CDR3 is TGTGCCAGCAGTTCCCCAGGACTGTCGATACGGCAGTTCTTC. Translation gives CASSSPGLSIRQFF.

This clonotype has more than one count but fewer than ten. The genes are TRBV20-1 and TRBJ2-5; no firm D call. The CDR3 consists of 15 residues. The germline V gene has CDR1 DFQATT and CDR2 SNEGSKA (reference sequence). Deletions cut 6 bases from V and 3 bases from J, with 20 bases between. The CDR3 DNA is TGCAGTGCCCTCTCCCCCCCGTCGGCGGAAGAGACCCAGTACTTC. Its protein is CSALSPPSAEETQYF.

This clonotype has only a few counts. Here the CDR3 DNA reads TGTGCCAGCAGCGTAGGCCCAGGGATGGGGTATGGCTACACCTTC. It translates to CASSVGPGMGYGYTF. The chain is built from TRBV9 and TRBJ1-2, with D tentatively TRBD1 (5 bases). CDR1 and CDR2 (germline): SGDLS, YYNGEE. Trimming removed 0 bases at V and 5 bases at J, with 14 bases between. The CDR3 extends over 15 amino acids. The full variable domain, in which reference TRBV9 and TRBJ1-2 provide the parts outside the CDR3, is DSGVTQTPKHLITATGQRVTLRCSPRSGDLSVYWYQQSLDQGLQFLIQYYNGEERAKGNILERFSAQQFPDLHSELNLSSLELGDSALYFCASSVGPGMGYGYTFGSGTRLTVV.

V usage is TRBV19 and J usage is TRBJ1-1; D is unresolved. CDR3 size: 14 residues. The V end lost 0 bases, the J end lost 1 base, and 6 bases lay between the germline ends. CDR1 and CDR2 (germline): LNHDA, SQIVND (reference sequence). This CDR3 is CASSIDRRNTEAFF. CDR3 in DNA: TGTGCCAGTAGTATAGACCGTCGGAACACTGAAGCTTTCTTT.

V is TRBV6-5 and J is TRBJ2-7; D is ambiguous. Germline values: CDR1 MNHEY, CDR2 SVGAGI. V was pared by 0 bases and J by 1 base, with 13 bases between. The CDR3 covers 16 residues. CDR3 amino acids: CASSYSWSQESYEQYF. The CDR3 DNA follows: TGTGCCAGCAGTTACTCGTGGTCTCAGGAATCCTACGAGCAGTACTTC.

This chain connects TRBV7-2 to TRBJ2-5; D is undetermined. Per germline, CDR1 SGHTA and CDR2 FQGNSA. Trimming shortened V by 3 bases and J by 1 base, and 9 bases separated the two germline ends. The CDR3 covers 14 residues. DNA of the CDR3: TGTGCCAGCAGCTTCTTCACAGCCCAAGAGACCCAGTACTTC. Its translation is CASSFFTAQETQYF.

This clonotype was seen a few times. The chain uses TRBV5-5 and TRBJ2-7; 7 bases fit TRBD2. The CDR3 is 18 amino acids. In germline, CDR1 is SGHKS, CDR2 YYEKEE (reference sequence). V lost 0 bases and J lost 2; bases outside the gene matches: 14. The CDR3 spells CASSLARRLLATPYEQYF. The CDR3 nucleotides read TGTGCCAGCAGCTTGGCAAGGAGACTACTAGCGACCCCCTACGAGCAGTACTTC.

This clonotype appeared a few times. The rearrangement joins TRBV10-3 to TRBJ2-2; a possible D gene is TRBD2 (7 bases). The CDR3 sequence is 15 residues long. V was clipped by 2 bases and J by 5 bases, with 12 bases between them. Looked up from germline, CDR1 is ENHRY and CDR2 is SYGVKD. The CDR3 protein is CAISERGAPTGELFF. DNA for the CDR3: TGTGCCATCAGTGAGCGGGGGGCGCCGACCGGGGAGCTGTTTTTT.

This clonotype was found many times. The chain links TRBV12-3 or TRBV12-4 to TRBJ1-5; no firm D call. V was shortened by 6 bases and J by 4 bases, with 10 bases between the two germline ends. The CDR3 covers 13 residues. CDR3 DNA sequence: TGTGCCAGCAGCAGGACGCAAAATCAGCCCCAGCATTTT. Protein: CASSRTQNQPQHF.

This clonotype was found many times. The chain couples TRBV29-1 to TRBJ2-7; D unresolved. The CDR3 totals 12 residues. Trimming took 6 bases from V and 2 from J, leaving 11 bases between them. The V gene's germline CDR1 is SQVTM and CDR2 ANQGSEA. The CDR3 loop reads CSVQQETYEQYF. CDR3 coding DNA: TGCAGCGTCCAGCAGGAAACCTACGAGCAGTACTTC.

CDR3 sequence reads: CASRPDRGGTGELFF. CDR3 nucleotide sequence: TGTGCCAGCAGACCCGACAGGGGCGGCACCGGGGAGCTGTTTTTT. The V and J genes are TRBV12-3 or TRBV12-4 and TRBJ2-2; 8 bases are shared with TRBD1. This CDR3 is 15 amino acids long. The trim removed 6 bases at V and 4 bases at J, leaving 7 bases unmatched.

The V and J genes are TRBV10-3 and TRBJ1-6; TRBD1 matches 9 bases. This CDR3 has 13 amino acids. V shed 9 bases, J shed 9 bases, and the junction held 6 bases outside the gene matches. CDR1 and CDR2 (germline): ENHRY, SYGVKD. CDR3 in amino acids: CAIAGQGGSPLHF. The CDR3 DNA is TGTGCCATTGCGGGACAGGGTGGTTCACCCCTCCACTTT.

The sample holds a few counts of this clonotype. The chain has TRBV7-2 and TRBJ2-4, with TRBD2 identical over 8 bases. This CDR3 is 16 amino acids long. J lost 0 bases, V lost 5 bases, and 6 bases had no gene match. Germline lookup yields CDR1 SGHTA and CDR2 FQGNSA. CDR3 sequence (DNA): TGTGCCAGCAGCCCACGGGGGGGTCTAGCCAAAAACATTCAGTACTTC. Protein: CASSPRGGLAKNIQYF.

Only a few counts were recorded for this clonotype. The chain has TRBV24-1 and TRBJ2-2; D is ambiguous. This CDR3 is 12 amino acids long. Trimming took off 7 bases at V and 5 bases at J, with 7 bases between the two ends. The germline gives CDR1 KGHDR, CDR2 SFDVKD. DNA for the CDR3: TGTGCCACCAGGAATAGTACCGGGGAGCTGTTTTTT. This translates into CATRNSTGELFF.